A selection of T cell receptor beta chains follows, all from one sample in a study of blood T cell repertoires in COVID-19. Clones were read by immunoSEQ multiplex PCR, and TCRdb kept only the in-frame ones, dropping some. This table has 490,000 or so clones, approximately 90% appearing once. Sequencing was performed on PBMCs or T cells enriched from blood (not recorded which). The receptor source for this set is a woman in her thirties or forties who had recovered from COVID-19. The CDR3 runs from the conserved cysteine through the conserved F or W. Fields, in order: clone size, D gene, V gene, J gene, CDR3 protein, CDR3 DNA. The D gene is left open where the match is weak. Some rows have no size entry. The others give once, few or many, or a class for an expanded clone.

>.|.|TRBV27|TRBJ1-1
CASSFRGGDTEAFF
TGTGCCAGCAGTTTTAGGGGCGGGGACACTGAAGCTTTCTTT
>few|.|TRBV18|TRBJ1-3
CASSEGRSSGNTIYF
TGTGCCAGCTCGGAGGGGCGGAGCTCTGGAAACACCATATATTTT
>.|TRBD2|TRBV5-1|TRBJ2-1
CASSLFPAGGGNEQFF
TGCGCCAGCAGCTTGTTCCCGGCGGGAGGTGGCAATGAGCAGTTCTTC
>.|TRBD1|TRBV15|TRBJ2-7
CATSGGQGAFYEQYF
TGTGCCACCAGCGGTGGACAGGGGGCTTTCTACGAGCAGTACTTC
>.|.|TRBV25-1|TRBJ1-2
CASSEYGRGSYGYTF
TGTGCCAGCAGTGAGTACGGAAGGGGTAGCTATGGCTACACCTTC
>.|TRBD2|TRBV27|TRBJ2-1
CASSLSEAGLANEQFF
TGTGCCAGCAGTTTGTCGGAGGCGGGACTAGCGAATGAGCAGTTCTTC
>.|.|TRBV7-9|TRBJ1-6
CASSLEQVNSPLHF
TGTGCCAGCAGCTTAGAACAGGTTAATTCACCCCTCCACTTT
>.|TRBD1|TRBV5-1|TRBJ2-7
CASSANRGSYEQYF
TGCGCCAGCAGCGCCAACAGGGGGAGCTACGAGCAGTACTTC
>.|TRBD1|TRBV27|TRBJ1-1
CASSSTGEAEAFF
TGTGCCAGCAGCTCAACAGGGGAGGCTGAAGCTTTCTTT
>.|.|TRBV5-5|TRBJ2-4
CASNGGMAKYF
TGTGCCAGCAACGGAGGGATGGCGAAGTACTTC
>.|.|TRBV4-3|TRBJ2-5
CASSPRGLPGETQYF
TGCGCCAGCAGCCCAAGAGGGCTACCCGGAGAGACCCAGTACTTC
>.|.|TRBV3-1/TRBV3-2|TRBJ2-5
CASSVPSPIEWETQYF
TGTGCCAGCAGCGTACCTAGTCCTATCGAATGGGAGACCCAGTACTTC
>.|.|TRBV6-5|TRBJ1-1
CASRSTALNTEAFF
TGTGCCAGCAGGTCGACAGCTTTGAACACTGAAGCTTTCTTT
>.|TRBD1|TRBV15|TRBJ1-2
CATSRDRQGASGYTF
TGTGCCACCAGCAGAGATAGGCAGGGGGCGAGCGGCTACACCTTC
>.|TRBD2|TRBV5-4|TRBJ2-1
CASSQRESPYNEQFF
TGTGCCAGCAGCCAGCGGGAGAGCCCCTACAATGAGCAGTTCTTC
>.|TRBD2|TRBV10-3|TRBJ2-2
CAISFGLARELFF
TGTGCCATCAGTTTTGGACTAGCGCGGGAGCTGTTTTTT
>once|.|TRBV10-2|TRBJ1-2
CASSESRPGELPYTF
TGCGCCAGCAGTGAGTCCCGGCCCGGGGAGCTACCCTACACCTTC
>few|.|TRBV30|TRBJ1-1
CAWSGIDRDFRAFF
TGTGCCTGGAGTGGGATCGACCGCGACTTCCGAGCTTTCTTT
>.|TRBD1|TRBV7-2|TRBJ2-7
CASSLTGDRGHLEQYF
TGTGCCAGCAGCTTAACGGGGGACAGGGGGCATCTTGAGCAGTACTTC
>.|.|TRBV3-1/TRBV3-2|TRBJ2-5
CASSRSGLETQYF
TGTGCCAGCAGCCGCTCCGGTTTGGAGACCCAGTACTTC
>.|TRBD1|TRBV27|TRBJ2-3
CASSLFTGQGADTQYF
TGTGCCAGCAGTTTATTTACGGGACAGGGAGCCGATACGCAGTATTTT
>.|.|TRBV2|TRBJ1-2
CASSRDILSPGYTF
TGTGCCAGCAGCCGGGACATCCTCTCTCCTGGCTACACCTTC
>once|.|TRBV6-5|TRBJ1-6
CASSLVGDNSPLHF
TGTGCCAGCAGTTTGGTAGGAGATAATTCACCCCTCCACTTT
>.|TRBD2|TRBV3-1/TRBV3-2|TRBJ2-7
CASSPGYSGSLEQYF
TGTGCCAGCAGCCCAGGGTATAGCGGGAGTCTCGAGCAGTACTTC
>.|.|TRBV2|TRBJ1-3
CASSFSTSSGNTIYF
TGTGCCAGCAGTTTCAGTACCAGCTCTGGAAACACCATATATTTT
>.|.|TRBV4-1|TRBJ2-5
CASSQREGANTREAQYF
TGCGCCAGCAGCCAAAGGGAAGGGGCTAACACAAGAGAGGCCCAGTACTTC
>.|TRBD2|TRBV4-1|TRBJ2-7
CASSYGLAGLYEQYF
TGCGCCAGCAGCTATGGACTAGCGGGACTGTACGAGCAGTACTTC
>.|.|TRBV27|TRBJ1-1
CASSWTSATEAFF
TGTGCCAGCAGTTGGACTTCAGCGACTGAAGCTTTCTTT
>.|.|TRBV19|TRBJ2-5
CASSLTWTGGEGETQYF
TGTGCCAGTAGTCTGACTTGGACAGGCGGGGAAGGAGAGACCCAGTACTTC